These 27 T cell receptor beta chains share one sample of origin, sequenced in a study of regulatory T cells in long-lasting Graves disease. Specified time point: persistent/refractory GD, antithyroid drugs over 5 years with positive TRAb. With RNA extracted from PBMCs as input, the TCR library was made. Libraries of TCR beta came from iRepertoire HTBI primers plus Arm-PCR of CDR3 regions. MiXCR, run by TCRdb on the multiplex PCR reads, gives a single entry per CDR3 protein. Counted here are roughly 500,000 distinct CDR3 sequences, 20% to 25% occurring once; the ten biggest clones make up under 15%. The sequencing used peripheral blood mononuclear cells (PBMCs), collected when the disease was refractory, from a patient treated with antithyroid drugs. The receptor set was obtained from a female donor with Graves disease.

To note about this clonotype: A much more abundant neighbour one base away suggests this may be a read error. The V and J genes are TRBV28 and TRBJ1-1, with TRBD1 matching 8 bases. Germline CDR1 and CDR2: MDHEN and SYDVKM. CDR3 length: 13 amino acids. CDR3 nucleotides: TGTGCCAGCAGCCCGACAGGGGAGGATGAAGCTCTCTTT. Translated, it gives CASSPTGEDEALF.

This clonotype was observed many times. The V and J genes are TRBV7-2 and TRBJ1-5; tentative D call: TRBD1 (6 bases). This CDR3 has 13 amino acids. Germline values: CDR1 SGHTA, CDR2 FQGNSA. The V gene lost 6 bases and the J gene lost 5 bases, with 11 bases spanning the gap. The CDR3: CASSSGGDQPQHF. The CDR3 DNA reads as TGTGCCAGCAGTTCCGGGGGCGATCAGCCCCAGCATTTT.

This clonotype was observed a handful of times. The genes are TRBV29-1 and TRBJ1-1; 9 positions agree with TRBD1. CDR1 is SQVTM and CDR2 is ANQGSEA in the germline V gene. V lost 6 bases and J lost 4; bases outside the gene matches: 6. The length of the CDR3 is 13 residues. The CDR3 spells CSVGQGLSTEAFF. CDR3 sequence (DNA): TGCAGCGTCGGACAGGGGCTAAGCACTGAAGCTTTCTTT.

Ten or more counts support this clonotype. This chain joins TRBV11-3 and TRBJ1-1; no clear D. Germline lookup yields CDR1 SGHNT and CDR2 YENEEA. CDR3 length equals 14 residues. Between the trimmed V and J ends, which lost 0 bases and 5 bases, there was a span of 10 bases. The CDR3 coding sequence is TGTGCCAGCAGCTTAGAGGCGGATGGGACTGAAGCTTTCTTT. Encoded protein: CASSLEADGTEAFF.

The chain combines TRBV7-9 with TRBJ2-7; 7 bases match TRBD1. Germline values: CDR1 SEHNR, CDR2 FQNEAQ (reference sequence). The J segment lost 4 bases and the V segment lost 1 base, leaving 4 bases of the junction unmatched. This CDR3 is built from 14 residues. The CDR3 bases are TGTGCCAGCAGCTTAGTTACGGGACAGTACGAGCAGTACTTC. Translated, it gives CASSLVTGQYEQYF.

This clonotype has more than one count but fewer than ten. This chain uses TRBV7-9 with TRBJ1-2, with TRBD1 matching 8 bases. Trimming cost V 4 bases and J 10 bases; bases outside gene matches: 14. This CDR3 is 15 amino acids long. Germline lookup yields CDR1 SEHNR and CDR2 FQNEAQ (reference sequence). The CDR3 loop is CASSWDRTSMVDYTF. The CDR3 nucleotides are TGTGCCAGCAGCTGGGACAGGACCTCTATGGTGGACTACACCTTC.

The chain is built from TRBV2 and TRBJ2-1, with D maybe TRBD2 (6 bases). Trimming cost V 8 bases and J 4 bases, with 18 bases left between them. CDR3 length equals 15 residues. Germline V lookup: CDR1 SNHLY, CDR2 FYNNEI. CDR3 sequence (DNA): TGTGCCAGCTTGTTTCCGAGCGGGCCTTACAATGAGCAGTTCTTC. It is translated as CASLFPSGPYNEQFF.

This clonotype was recorded many times. V usage is TRBV29-1 and J usage is TRBJ1-4; unclear D gene. Germline V gene sequence: CDR1 SQVTM, CDR2 ANQGSEA. This CDR3 contains 13 residues. V was pared by 7 bases and J by 0 bases, with 9 bases between. DNA of the CDR3: TGCAGCGGACTCTCTGCAACTAATGAAAAACTGTTTTTT. It specifies CSGLSATNEKLFF.

This clonotype appeared many times. The chain links TRBV6-1 to TRBJ1-6; TRBD1 matches 7 bases. From germline, CDR1 is MNHNS and CDR2 SASEGT. The CDR3 has 14 amino acids. Germline trimming cut 5 bases from V and 5 bases from J; bases unmatched to any gene: 3. CDR3 DNA: TGTGCCAGCAGTATGGACAGGAATAATTCACCCCTCCACTTT. Translating it yields CASSMDRNNSPLHF.

This clonotype was seen at least ten times. V usage is TRBV7-2 and J usage is TRBJ1-4; 8 bases line up with TRBD1. The CDR3 runs 16 residues. Trimming at V came to 1 base and at J to 8 bases, leaving 9 bases not matched to a gene. Germline assignment: CDR1 SGHTA and CDR2 FQGNSA. In DNA form, the CDR3 reads TGTGCCAGCAGCTTAGGCGCAGGGGGCGCTTGGGAAAAACTGTTTTTT. Translation gives CASSLGAGGAWEKLFF.

This clonotype showed up many times. The V call is TRBV7-3, the J call TRBJ2-5; maybe TRBD2 (6 bases). There are 13 residues in the CDR3. Trimming left V 4 bases short and J 5 bases short, with 11 bases between. CDR1 is SGHTA, CDR2 FQGTGA, per germline. The CDR3 sequence: CASSSLARETQYF. In nucleotides, the CDR3 is TGTGCCAGCAGCTCACTAGCACGCGAGACCCAGTACTTC.

This clonotype was seen ten or more times. The chain employs TRBV28 and TRBJ2-4, with TRBD2 identical over 14 bases. CDR1 and CDR2 from the germline V gene are MDHEN and SYDVKM. The V segment lost 2 bases and the J segment 8 bases; nucleotides outside the gene matches: 5. This CDR3 is 16 amino acids long. The CDR3 spells CASSLQGTSGGYIQYF. In nucleotides, the CDR3 is TGTGCCAGCAGTTTACAAGGGACTAGCGGGGGATACATTCAGTACTTC.

The chain couples TRBV19 to TRBJ1-5; the D is unclear. The CDR3 contains 14 residues. Germline V gene sequence: CDR1 LNHDA, CDR2 SQIVND (reference sequence). Trimming took off 4 bases at V and 4 bases at J, with 11 bases between the two ends. The CDR3 bases are TGTGCCAGTAGTACTCGGACGGGGAATCAGCCCCAGCATTTT. It is translated as CASSTRTGNQPQHF.

This chain links TRBV3-1 with TRBJ1-1; D gene unclear. V was shortened by 0 bases and J by 0 bases, with 17 bases between the two germline ends. Germline V CDR1 and CDR2: LGHDT, YNNKEL (reference sequence). This CDR3 is built from 18 residues. CDR3 in DNA: TGTGCCAGCAGCCAAGACCCACATAGGAGGGTCATGAACACTGAAGCTTTCTTT. Its protein is CASSQDPHRRVMNTEAFF.

V and J are TRBV20-1 and TRBJ2-5; 11 positions match TRBD1. The CDR3 is 14 residues long. J lost 4 bases, V lost 5 bases, and 6 bases had no gene match. Germline V gene sequence: CDR1 DFQATT, CDR2 SNEGSKA (reference sequence). In DNA, the CDR3 is TGCAGTGCTTTATCCGGGACAGGGGGAGAGACCCAGTACTTC. Its translation: CSALSGTGGETQYF.

On this clonotype itself: Possible read error: a much larger clone is one base away. The chain recombines TRBV29-1 with TRBJ1-1, with TRBD1 as a possible D gene (5 bases). Per the germline V gene, CDR1 is SQVTM and CDR2 is ANQGSEA. There are 14 residues in the CDR3. The CDR3 nucleotides are TGCGGCGTTGAACACTTGACCGCGGGGGGTGAAGCTTTCTTT. Residues: CGVEHLTAGGEAFF.

This clonotype was seen ten or more times. V gene TRBV28 combines with J gene TRBJ2-7; D call uncertain. V lost 7 bases to trimming and J lost 4 bases, with 17 bases between them. In germline, CDR1 is MDHEN, CDR2 SYDVKM. This CDR3 is 14 amino acids long. CDR3 coding DNA: TGTGCCAGCAATGGGGTAGGGTTGGGGTACGAGCAGTACTTC. Translated: CASNGVGLGYEQYF.

The chain couples TRBV11-2 to TRBJ1-4; tentatively, D is TRBD1 (5 bases). In germline, CDR1 is SGHAT, CDR2 FQNNGV. The CDR3 extends over 16 amino acids. Trimming removed 0 bases from V and 8 bases from J, with 16 bases in between. As DNA, the CDR3 is TGTGCCAGCAGCTTAGAGGACATCGCAATGGGGGAAAAACTGTTTTTT. Its protein product is CASSLEDIAMGEKLFF.

The chain links TRBV14 to TRBJ2-7, with D perhaps matching TRBD1 or TRBD2 (6 bases each). CDR1 SGHDN and CDR2 FVKESK come from the germline V gene. Between the trimmed V and J ends, which lost 3 bases and 3 bases, there was a span of 15 bases. The CDR3 totals 15 residues. The CDR3 bases are TGTGCCAGCAGCCAGTTGGGGGGCTCGAGCTACGAGCAGTACTTC. It specifies CASSQLGGSSYEQYF.

This clonotype was observed a few times. The V and J genes are TRBV6-9 and TRBJ2-3; D uncertain. V shed 4 bases and J shed 2 bases, with 4 bases lying between them. Germline values: CDR1 MNHGY, CDR2 SVAAGI. This CDR3 region has 12 residues. The CDR3 bases are TGTGCCAGCAGTTTCCCCACAGATACGCAGTATTTT. Its protein product is CASSFPTDTQYF.

This clonotype was seen a handful of times. The chain's CDR3 is CASSFGRQTEAFF. The CDR3 nucleotides are TGTGCCAGCAGCTTTGGGAGACAGACTGAAGCTTTCTTT. The chain has TRBV6-2 or TRBV6-3 and TRBJ1-1; a weak D match, TRBD1 (5 bases). Deletions cut 6 bases from V and 5 bases from J, with 13 bases between. This CDR3 is built from 13 residues. The germline CDR1 and CDR2 sequences are MNHEY and SVGEGT.

In its sample, this clonotype was seen many times. The chain uses TRBV6-1 and TRBJ1-4; D possibly corresponds to TRBD1 (5 bases). CDR1 and CDR2 (germline): MNHNS, SASEGT. Trimming removed 9 bases from V and 7 bases from J, with 15 bases in between. The CDR3 is 13 amino acids. The CDR3 protein is CAREGIPIEKLFF. CDR3 sequence (DNA): TGTGCCAGGGAGGGGATCCCGATTGAAAAACTGTTTTTT.

There are many counts of this clonotype. The V call is TRBV25-1, the J call TRBJ1-4, with 8 bases matching TRBD1. Germline V CDR1 and CDR2: MGHDK, SYGVNS. The CDR3 has 15 residues. With V trimmed by 2 bases and J by 6 bases, 5 bases remained unmatched. CDR3 loop: CASSELRGRDEKLFF. In nucleotides, the CDR3 is TGTGCCAGCAGTGAACTCAGGGGGCGGGATGAAAAACTGTTTTTT.

This clonotype has a handful of counts. This rearrangement joins TRBV30 to TRBJ1-4; D uncertain. The V and J ends lost 2 bases and 1 base respectively, with 5 bases between them. Germline V gene data show CDR1 as GTSNPN and CDR2 as SVGIG (reference sequence). This CDR3 has 13 residues. The CDR3 is CAWSFKTNEKLFF. CDR3 bases: TGTGCCTGGAGTTTTAAAACTAATGAAAAACTGTTTTTT.

V and J are TRBV4-1 and TRBJ1-5; no firm D call. Trimming removed 0 bases from V and 3 bases from J, with 6 bases in between. CDR3 length equals 14 residues. Per the germline V gene, CDR1 is MGHRA and CDR2 is YSYEKL. CDR3 sequence: CASSQDGFNQPQHF. CDR3 sequence (DNA): TGCGCCAGCAGCCAAGATGGTTTCAATCAGCCCCAGCATTTT.

The sample holds many counts of this clonotype. J is TRBJ1-5 and V is TRBV2; 12 positions agree with TRBD1. Germline V lookup: CDR1 SNHLY, CDR2 FYNNEI. The CDR3 sequence is 15 residues long. Losses at the gene ends were 7 bases for V and 9 bases for J; bases not matched to a gene: 10. Here the CDR3 reads CASTSGTGGSGPQHF. The CDR3 region has the DNA TGTGCCAGCACCTCCGGGACAGGGGGCTCGGGGCCCCAGCATTTT.

There are many counts of this clonotype. V gene TRBV7-2 combines with J gene TRBJ2-2; 7 positions match TRBD1. V dropped 2 bases and J dropped 5; count of bases not matched to a gene: 11. The CDR3 length is 17 residues. Germline-derived CDR1 and CDR2 are SGHTA and FQGNSA. In nucleotides, the CDR3 is TGTGCCAGCAGCTTATTCGGTCGGACAGGAGGTACCGGGGAGCTGTTTTTT. It translates to CASSLFGRTGGTGELFF. Full variable domain (missing parts from reference TRBV7-2 and TRBJ2-2): GAGVSQSPSNKVTEKGKDVELRCDPISGHTALYWYRQSLGQGLEFLIYFQGNSAPDKSGLPSDRFSAERTGGSVSTLTIQRTQQEDSAVYLCASSLFGRTGGTGELFFGEGSRLTVL.